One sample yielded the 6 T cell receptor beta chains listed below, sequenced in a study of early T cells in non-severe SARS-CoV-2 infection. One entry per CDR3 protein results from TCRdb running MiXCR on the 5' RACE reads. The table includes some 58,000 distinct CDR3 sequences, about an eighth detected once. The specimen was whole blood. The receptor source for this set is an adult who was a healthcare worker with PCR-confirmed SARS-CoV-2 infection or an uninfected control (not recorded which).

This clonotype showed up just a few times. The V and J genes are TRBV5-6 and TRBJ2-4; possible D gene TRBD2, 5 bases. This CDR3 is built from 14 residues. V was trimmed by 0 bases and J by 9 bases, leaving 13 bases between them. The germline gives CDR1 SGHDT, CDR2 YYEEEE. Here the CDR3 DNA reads TGTGCCAGCAGCTTGGCCGTACGGGGTGGCATTCAGTACTTC. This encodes CASSLAVRGGIQYF.

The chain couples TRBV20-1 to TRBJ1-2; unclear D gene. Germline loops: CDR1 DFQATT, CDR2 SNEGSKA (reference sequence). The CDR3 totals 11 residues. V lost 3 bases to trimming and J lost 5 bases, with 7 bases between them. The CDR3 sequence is CSARWGYGYTF. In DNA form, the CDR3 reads TGCAGTGCTAGGTGGGGTTATGGCTACACCTTC.

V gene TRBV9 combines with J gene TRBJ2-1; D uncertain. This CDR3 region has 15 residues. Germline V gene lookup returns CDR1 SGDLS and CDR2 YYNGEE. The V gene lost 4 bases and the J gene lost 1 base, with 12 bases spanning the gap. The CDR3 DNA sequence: TGTGCCAGCAGCCCTCCCCTGGGTTCCTACAATGAGCAGTTCTTC. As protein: CASSPPLGSYNEQFF.

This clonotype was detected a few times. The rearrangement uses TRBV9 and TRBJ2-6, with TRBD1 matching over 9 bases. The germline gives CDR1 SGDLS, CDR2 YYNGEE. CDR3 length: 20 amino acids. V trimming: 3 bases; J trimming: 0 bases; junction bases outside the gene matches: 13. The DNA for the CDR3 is TGTGCCAGCAGCGCTGTAGAGAGGACAGGGGCCTACTCTGGGGCCAACGTCCTGACTTTC. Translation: CASSAVERTGAYSGANVLTF.

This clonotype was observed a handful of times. The CDR3 nucleotides read TGTGCCTGGAGTGTGAGGCCAGCGAACACCGGGGAGCTGTTTTTT. This sequence encodes CAWSVRPANTGELFF. The chain uses TRBV30 and TRBJ2-2; D is undetermined. Trimming removed 0 bases from V and 0 bases from J, with 8 bases in between. The CDR3 has 15 residues. Germline CDR1 and CDR2: GTSNPN and SVGIG (reference sequence).

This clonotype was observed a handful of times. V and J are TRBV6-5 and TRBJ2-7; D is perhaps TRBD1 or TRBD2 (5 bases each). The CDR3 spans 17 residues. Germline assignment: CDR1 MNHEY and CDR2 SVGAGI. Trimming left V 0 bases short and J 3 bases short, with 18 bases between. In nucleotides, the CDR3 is TGTGCCAGCAGTTACTCGATGGGGGTCGGTTCAAGCTACGAGCAGTACTTC. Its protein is CASSYSMGVGSSYEQYF.